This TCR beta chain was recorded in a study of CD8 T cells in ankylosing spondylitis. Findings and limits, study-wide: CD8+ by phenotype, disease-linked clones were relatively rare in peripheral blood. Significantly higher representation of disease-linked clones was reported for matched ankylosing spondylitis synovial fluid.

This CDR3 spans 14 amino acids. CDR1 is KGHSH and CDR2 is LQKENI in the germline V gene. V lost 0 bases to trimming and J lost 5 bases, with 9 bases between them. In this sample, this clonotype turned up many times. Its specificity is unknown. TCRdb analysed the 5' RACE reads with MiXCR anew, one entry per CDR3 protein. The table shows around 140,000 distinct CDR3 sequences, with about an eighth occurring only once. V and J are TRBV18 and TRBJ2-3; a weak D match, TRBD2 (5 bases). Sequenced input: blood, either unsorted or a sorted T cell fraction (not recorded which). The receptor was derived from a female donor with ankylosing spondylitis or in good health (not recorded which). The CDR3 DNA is TGTGCCAGCTCACCACCCGGGAAAAAAGATACGCAGTATTTT. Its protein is CASSPPGKKDTQYF.